The source of this T cell receptor (beta chain) is a study of blood T cell repertoires in COVID-19 (dated by TCRdb to the early 2020s). In terms of the full investigation: The collaborator samples originated in the United States, Italy and Spain and spanned the acute and convalescent phases of COVID-19. Sample metadata almost always included a de-identified subject ID, COVID-19 status, age in years and sex. The dataset comprised deeply sampled blood TCRbeta repertoires from subjects exposed to, actively infected with, or recovered from COVID-19. The repertoires were released in a freely available public database meant as a resource for research on the immune response to SARS-CoV-2. Where available, HLA class I and class II types were taken from metadata supplied by the sample provider and were not determined by assay-based typing. The prospective study material was composed of cDNA or gDNA derived from T cells, B-cell-depleted T cells, or PBMCs. The samples were drawn from the first 160 participants of the ongoing ImmuneRACE study and from 950 to 1,500 subjects provided by 6 global collaborators.

Each collaborating institution followed its own protocols to collect whole blood in K2EDTA tubes. For TCRbeta analysis, collaborators shipped samples as frozen whole blood, isolated PBMCs, or DNA extracted from either of those sample types. TCRbeta CDR3 regions were amplified from genomic DNA by means of the immunoSEQ Assay, a bias-controlled multiplex PCR. The study's processing was this. Within the assay, amplification of reference gene primers was used to estimate how many nucleated cells each sample contained. To quantify the absolute abundance of each unique TCRbeta CDR3 rearrangement, sequence reads were collapsed and filtered. Productive Simpson clonality was computed per sample as the square root of Simpson's diversity index over productive rearrangements. TCRdb carries this immuneACCESS record with in-frame sequences only. Its versions omit some clonotypes, under half of them owing to an unresolved V gene in the studies checked, with the rest unexplained. The V and J calls and clone size are taken from that table; D and trimming were inferred from the DNA. The sample records about 190,000 clones, roughly four fifths of which are singletons. Of the sample, 5.1% falls within the top ten clones.

On the study overall, not on this receptor specifically: The quantity of clinical and demographic metadata differed by source and by participant and was supplied without curation.

Concerning this clone itself: Which antigen it targets is not known. Per-base qualities were not stored, and no clone one base away is much larger.

The receptor was derived from a woman aged 65 to 85 with active or convalescent COVID-19. Sequencing was carried out using peripheral blood.

The base sequence is TGTGCCAGCAGCGTATACAGTACTAGCACCGGGGAGCTGTTTTTT. This translates into CASSVYSTSTGELFF. Here the chain combines TRBV9 and TRBJ2-2; D gene: possibly TRBD2, on 5 matching bases. Spanning cysteine to phenylalanine, the CDR3 consists of 15 amino acids. CDR3 DNA is the only sequence kept; it has 45 bases, read in frame from the first base. V sheds 1 base and J sheds 4 bases, leaving 11 bases between their ends. According to the germline V gene, CDR1 reads SGDLS and CDR2 reads YYNGEE.